Sequencing of this TCR beta chain was carried out in a study of CD8 T cells in Susac syndrome. Reverse transcription of about 0.45 to 1 ug RNA was carried out with random hexamers. TCRdb independently ran MiXCR on the immunoSEQ multiplex PCR reads; one entry per CDR3 protein. The repertoire has about 180,000 distinct CDR3 sequences, roughly 94% of them found once; the top ten carry 0.12%. There are 15 residues in the CDR3. CDR1 and CDR2 (germline): SGHDT, YYEEEE. The V and J ends lost 9 bases and 1 base respectively, with 19 bases between them. Sample: CD4+ T cells from PBMCs. This receptor was obtained from a human donor with Susac syndrome. This rearrangement joins TRBV5-6 to TRBJ1-1, with a tentative D call TRBD1 (5 bases). In nucleotides, the CDR3 is TGTGCCACTGGGTGGGGCAGCCGGAGGAACACTGAAGCTTTCTTT. Its protein product is CATGWGSRRNTEAFF. The variable domain in full, with the rest retrieved from reference TRBV5-6 and TRBJ1-1, is DAGVTQSPTHLIKTRGQQVTLRCSPKSGHDTVSWYQQALGQGPQFIFQYYEEEERQRGNFPDRFSGHQFPNYSSELNVNALLLGDSALYLCATGWGSRRNTEAFFGQGTRLTVV.